This T cell receptor beta chain was sequenced during a study of OX40 agonist ivuxolimab in advanced cancers. On the study more broadly: Patients enrolled in dose escalation were diagnosed with hepatocellular carcinoma, melanoma, renal cell or head and neck cancer. Three patients responded partially, comprising one with hepatocellular carcinoma and two with cutaneous melanoma.

CDR1 and CDR2 (germline): MGHRA, YSYEKL. V was cut by 4 bases and J by 3 bases, with 13 bases left in between. CDR3 size: 14 residues. This table comes from immunoSEQ multiplex PCR, and its TCRdb copy is limited to in-frame clones, with some not included. This sample has around 60,000 clones; about 90% occur once, and the top ten carry roughly 17%. V gene TRBV4-1 combines with J gene TRBJ2-7; D is perhaps TRBD1 or TRBD2 (5 bases each). The receptor was derived from an adult with an advanced solid tumor such as melanoma, head and neck, liver or kidney cancer. The starting material was CD4+ or CD8+ T cells sorted from blood, obtained in a trial of the OX40 agonist ivuxolimab. The CDR3 protein is CASSRGTANYEQYF. The CDR3 nucleotides read TGCGCCAGCAGCCGTGGGACGGCGAACTACGAGCAGTACTTC.